Described below is a single TCR beta chain sequence and its context. This specimen comes from a study of blood T cell repertoires in COVID-19. Study at large: COVID-19 samples from acute and convalescent phases originated in the United States, Italy and Spain. The cDNA or gDNA used as material had been derived from T cells, B-cell-depleted T cells, or PBMCs.

Trimming cost V 3 bases and J 1 base, with 6 bases left between them. CDR1 SGHTA and CDR2 FQGTGA come from the germline V gene. The CDR3 contains 14 residues. Under the authors' procedure: Counts of nucleated cells, estimated from reference gene primer amplification, were obtained. Profiling relied on immunoSEQ multiplex PCR, and the TCRdb table lists in-frame clones only, not all of them. D and trimming come from the DNA, and the V and J calls and clone size come from that table. Found here are roughly 330,000 clones, roughly 90% of them singletons; the top ten hold 5% to 7%. The chain links TRBV7-3 to TRBJ2-2, with no clear D. The specimen sequenced was peripheral blood. This TCR was recovered from a man aged 18 to 29 who had recovered from COVID-19. In DNA, the CDR3 is TGTGCCAGCAGCTTTACACAGAACACCGGGGAGCTGTTTTTT. It is translated as CASSFTQNTGELFF. The entire variable domain, with the rest obtained from reference TRBV7-3 and TRBJ2-2, is as follows: GAGVSQTPSNKVTEKGKYVELRCDPISGHTALYWYRQSLGQGPEFLIYFQGTGAADDSGLPNDRFFAVRPEGSVSTLKIQRTERGDSAVYLCASSFTQNTGELFFGEGSRLTVL.